Each of the 26 T cell receptor beta chains below was sequenced from the same sample in a study of T-cell reconstitution after alpha-beta-depleted transplantation in children. Unique molecular identifiers were incorporated when the TCRbeta library was constructed. TCRdb re-analysed the PCR reads in MiXCR, keeping a single row per CDR3 protein. The repertoire holds fewer than 250,000 distinct CDR3 sequences, with 6.5% to 10% as singletons. The source material was PBMCs, mostly from graft donor cells, sampled 180 days after TCRalphabeta/CD19-depleted stem cell transplant. The receptors were sampled from a male patient aged 10 to 17 who had a stem cell transplant for acute lymphoblastic leukemia, so the T cells may come from the graft donor.

This clonotype was counted many times. The V call is TRBV4-1, the J call TRBJ2-1; D is unresolved. CDR1 is MGHRA, CDR2 YSYEKL, per germline. CDR3 length equals 16 residues. The V end lost 0 bases, the J end lost 5 bases, and 14 bases lay between the germline ends. The CDR3 bases are TGCGCCAGCAGCCAAGATCTGGGCTATCGACACAATGAGCAGTTCTTC. The encoded protein is CASSQDLGYRHNEQFF.

DNA for the CDR3: TGTGCCAGCAGCTCAAGACAGGGGGCGTATGGCTACACCTTC. It encodes CASSSRQGAYGYTF. The V call is TRBV7-9, the J call TRBJ1-2, with TRBD1 matching 10 bases. The trim removed 4 bases at V and 5 bases at J, leaving 4 bases unmatched. CDR1 is SEHNR and CDR2 is FQNEAQ in the germline V gene (reference sequence). This CDR3 contains 14 residues.

Worth noting for this clonotype: This may be a read error, as it is one base from a much larger clone. Because it lacks the conserved phenylalanine or tryptophan at the end, this CDR3 is likely a read error. The rearrangement joins TRBV5-1 to TRBJ2-5; 8 nucleotides line up with TRBD1. CDR1 is SGHRS and CDR2 is YFSETQ in the germline V gene. This CDR3 is 15 amino acids long. The ends lost 4 bases at V and 2 bases at J; junction bases unmatched: 7. CDR3 protein: CASSSDRGRQETQYS. For the CDR3, the DNA is TGCGCCAGCAGCAGCGACAGGGGTAGGCAAGAGACCCAGTACTCC.

In this sample, this clonotype turned up many times. The chain couples TRBV10-3 to TRBJ2-5, with D unclear. The CDR3 is 15 amino acids. V was cut by 0 bases and J by 5 bases, with 13 bases left in between. Germline values: CDR1 ENHRY, CDR2 SYGVKD. The CDR3 DNA is TGTGCCATCAGTGAGTCCTGGTCCCCGCGGGAGACCCAGTACTTC. As protein: CAISESWSPRETQYF.

This clonotype was seen repeatedly, ten times or more. The rearrangement links TRBV27 to TRBJ2-2; the D is unclear. Trimming cost V 5 bases and J 6 bases, with 10 bases left between them. The CDR3 is 13 amino acids. CDR1 is MNHEY, CDR2 SMNVEV, per germline (reference sequence). In nucleotides, the CDR3 is TGTGCCAGCAGTCCCCGAGTTTCCGGGGAGCTGTTTTTT. This sequence encodes CASSPRVSGELFF.

This clonotype was observed at least ten times. This CDR3 is CSVTGPFTGELFF. CDR3 nucleotide sequence: TGCAGCGTCACCGGGCCCTTCACCGGGGAGCTGTTTTTT. This chain connects TRBV29-1 to TRBJ2-2; the D is unclear. The V end was cut by 6 bases, the J end by 4 bases, with 12 bases between. Per germline, CDR1 SQVTM and CDR2 ANQGSEA. The CDR3 has 13 amino acids.

This clonotype has ten or more counts. The V gene is TRBV12-3 or TRBV12-4, the J gene TRBJ1-1, with 9 bases that match TRBD1. The CDR3 sequence is 15 residues long. The J segment lost 2 bases and the V segment lost 5 bases, leaving 6 bases of the junction unmatched. Written as DNA, the CDR3 is TGTGCCAGCAGTCAAACAGGGGGCCCTAACACTGAAGCTTTCTTT. It yields the protein CASSQTGGPNTEAFF.

At least ten counts were recorded for this clonotype. The gene calls are TRBV27 and TRBJ2-6; D uncertain. This CDR3 is 14 amino acids long. Germline loops: CDR1 MNHEY, CDR2 SMNVEV (reference sequence). Trimming stripped 5 bases from V and 0 bases from J, with 5 bases between. CDR3 sequence: CASSHHSGANVLTF. In DNA form, the CDR3 reads TGTGCCAGCAGTCACCACTCTGGGGCCAACGTCCTGACTTTC.

In this sample, this clonotype turned up many times. V and J are TRBV7-3 and TRBJ1-5; D is ambiguous. The CDR3 has 14 amino acids. V was pared by 4 bases and J by 7 bases, with 14 bases between. From germline, CDR1 is SGHTA and CDR2 FQGTGA. The CDR3 here is CASSYEGKGQPQHF. DNA for the CDR3: TGTGCCAGCAGCTACGAGGGAAAAGGACAGCCCCAGCATTTT. Based on the CDR3 plus reference TRBV7-3 and TRBJ1-5, the full variable domain is GAGVSQTPSNKVTEKGKYVELRCDPISGHTALYWYRQSLGQGPEFLIYFQGTGAADDSGLPNDRFFAVRPEGSVSTLKIQRTERGDSAVYLCASSYEGKGQPQHFGDGTRLSIL.

This clonotype was found many times. This rearrangement joins TRBV20-1 to TRBJ1-1, with 9 bases aligning to TRBD1. The CDR3 contains 16 residues. Looked up from germline, CDR1 is DFQATT and CDR2 is SNEGSKA (reference sequence). V lost 2 bases and J lost 3; bases outside the gene matches: 10. The CDR3 loop reads CSARMTGGKVDTEAFF. CDR3 nucleotides: TGCAGTGCTAGAATGACAGGGGGTAAGGTGGACACTGAAGCTTTCTTT.

This clonotype was seen ten or more times. The J gene is TRBJ2-6, the V gene TRBV3-1; D possibly corresponds to TRBD1 (5 bases). The V end was cut by 4 bases, the J end by 2 bases, with 12 bases between. CDR3 size: 16 residues. The germline V gene has CDR1 LGHDT and CDR2 YNNKEL (reference sequence). The CDR3 spells CASSLARATGANVLTF. CDR3 coding DNA: TGTGCCAGCAGCCTCGCCAGGGCAACTGGGGCCAACGTCCTGACTTTC.

At least ten counts were recorded for this clonotype. The V call is TRBV2, the J call TRBJ2-3; 9 bases are shared with TRBD2. The CDR3 extends over 16 amino acids. Looked up from germline, CDR1 is SNHLY and CDR2 is FYNNEI. Trimming cost V 8 bases and J 2 bases; bases outside gene matches: 11. The CDR3: CASPEGAGGTTDTQYF. The CDR3 bases are TGTGCCAGCCCAGAAGGGGCGGGAGGGACCACAGATACGCAGTATTTT.

The chain couples TRBV20-1 to TRBJ2-5; 7 bases fit TRBD2. The CDR3 loop spans 14 amino acids. Germline values: CDR1 DFQATT, CDR2 SNEGSKA (reference sequence). The CDR3 region is CSHRRDYRQETQYF. CDR3 nucleotide sequence: TGCAGCCACCGACGGGACTACCGCCAAGAGACCCAGTACTTC.

The chain is built from TRBV12-2 and TRBJ2-5; the table gives TRBD1 as D, unverified against the DNA. TRBV12-2 is marked as a pseudogene. This CDR3 has 15 residues. CDR3 amino acids: CASRPKRSGSETQYF. CDR3 DNA sequence: TGTGCAAGTCGCCCGAAAAGGTCCGGGTCAGAGACCCAGTACTTC.

This clonotype was counted ten times or more. This chain uses TRBV7-9 with TRBJ1-2; D is perhaps TRBD1 (5 bases). Trimming pared 3 bases from V and 6 bases from J, leaving 8 bases between. Germline CDR1 reads SEHNR; CDR2 reads FQNEAQ (reference sequence). CDR3 length equals 12 residues. CDR3 residues: CASSFATDGYTF. Written as DNA, the CDR3 is TGTGCCAGCAGCTTTGCGACAGATGGCTACACCTTC.

This clonotype was counted at least ten times. The genes are TRBV4-1 and TRBJ1-5; D is perhaps TRBD1 (6 bases). Between the trimmed V and J ends, which lost 8 bases and 0 bases, there was a span of 11 bases. Germline CDR1 is MGHRA and CDR2 is YSYEKL. The CDR3 runs to 14 residues. Here the CDR3 reads CASGGQISNQPQHF. The CDR3 nucleotides are TGCGCCAGCGGGGGGCAGATTAGCAATCAGCCCCAGCATTTT.

This clonotype was detected ten times or more. The chain links TRBV18 to TRBJ2-4; D may be TRBD2 (7 bases). The V and J ends lost 3 bases and 4 bases respectively, with 16 bases between them. Germline values: CDR1 KGHSH, CDR2 LQKENI. The CDR3 has 16 residues. CDR3 amino acids: CASSPGRGTLKNIQYF. The CDR3, as DNA: TGTGCCAGCTCACCGGGGAGGGGGACTCTTAAAAACATTCAGTACTTC.

This clonotype was picked up many times. The chain couples TRBV5-1 to TRBJ2-1; TRBD2 aligns across 11 bases. The germline V gene has CDR1 SGHRS and CDR2 YFSETQ. The junction had 8 bases not matched to a gene; V was cut back by 2 bases and J by 7 bases. The CDR3 is made up of 16 amino acids. DNA for the CDR3: TGCGCCAGCAGCTTCGATCTAGCGGGAGGAAGGAATGAGCAGTTCTTC. Encoded protein: CASSFDLAGGRNEQFF. The full variable domain, rest sourced from reference TRBV5-1 and TRBJ2-1, is KAGVTQTPRYLIKTRGQQVTLSCSPISGHRSVSWYQQTPGQGLQFLFEYFSETQRNKGNFPGRFSGRQFSNSRSEMNVSTLELGDSALYLCASSFDLAGGRNEQFFGPGTRLTVL.

This clonotype was detected many times. The junction does not match germline at one end; this may be a read error. The chain combines TRBV7-9 with TRBJ2-4; 10 bases are a match to TRBD2. The CDR3 totals 15 residues. Germline CDR1 reads SEHNR; CDR2 reads FQNEAQ (reference sequence). CDR3 nucleotides: TGTGCCAGCAGCGTAGCGGGAGGTCCCAAAAACATTCAGTACTTC. Protein sequence: CASSVAGGPKNIQYF.

Many counts were recorded for this clonotype. The chain employs TRBV12-3 or TRBV12-4 and TRBJ1-1; 12 nucleotides align to TRBD1. V was pared by 7 bases and J by 4 bases, with 1 base of the junction left unmatched. The CDR3 is 13 residues long. DNA of the CDR3: TGTGCCAGCAAGGGACAGGGGGCCACTGAAGCTTTCTTT. This translates into CASKGQGATEAFF.

This clonotype was detected only a few times. J is TRBJ1-1 and V is TRBV21-1; TRBD1 is the table's D call, not checked against the DNA. TRBV21-1 is termed a pseudogene. CDR3 length: 16 residues. CDR3 in amino acids: CASTWAEDRLGTEAFF. In DNA, the CDR3 is TGTGCCAGCACCTGGGCCGAAGACAGGTTGGGGACTGAAGCTTTCTTT.

The chain combines TRBV4-3 with TRBJ1-1; unclear D gene. In germline, CDR1 is LGHNA, CDR2 YSLEER. Trimming shortened V by 4 bases and J by 0 bases, and 12 bases separated the two germline ends. The CDR3 runs 15 residues. The CDR3 spells CASSRVTSLNTEAFF. The CDR3 DNA reads as TGCGCCAGCAGCCGCGTGACAAGTCTGAACACTGAAGCTTTCTTT.

This clonotype has ten or more counts. The junction does not match germline at one end; this may be a read error. This chain connects TRBV7-7 to TRBJ1-5, with 8 nucleotides matching TRBD1. This CDR3 comprises 16 residues. CDR1 is SSHAT and CDR2 is FNYEAQ in the germline V gene (reference sequence). The CDR3 DNA reads TGTGCTAGCAGCCTACAGGGGGGAGATAGCAATCAGCCCCAGCATTTT. This sequence encodes CASSLQGGDSNQPQHF.

This clonotype was found many times. The CDR3 DNA sequence: TGCGCCAGCAGCCAAGCTGAGAATGGCTACACCTTC. Its protein is CASSQAENGYTF. The chain joins TRBV4-1 to TRBJ1-2; D gene uncertain. CDR1 and CDR2 (germline): MGHRA, YSYEKL. This CDR3 spans 12 amino acids. Trimming took 1 base from V and 6 from J, leaving 6 bases between them.

There are many counts of this clonotype. DNA of the CDR3: TGTGCCAGCAGTGAATACTACGAGCAGTACTTC. Encoded protein: CASSEYYEQYF. The V call is TRBV25-1, the J call TRBJ2-7; D gene unclear. Germline-derived CDR1 and CDR2 are MGHDK and SYGVNS. This CDR3 is 11 amino acids long. Trimming removed 0 bases at V and 3 bases at J, with 0 bases between.

This clonotype was counted many times. This sequence joins TRBV20-1 and TRBJ2-5; 8 nucleotides match TRBD2. Germline values: CDR1 DFQATT, CDR2 SNEGSKA (reference sequence). The CDR3 runs 14 residues. Germline trimming cut 6 bases from V and 2 bases from J; bases unmatched to any gene: 8. The chain's CDR3 is CSAPVSGGQETQYF. For the CDR3, the DNA is TGCAGTGCCCCCGTGTCGGGAGGGCAAGAGACCCAGTACTTC.